What follows are 7 T cell receptor beta chains derived from one specimen sequenced in a study of T cell clusters in autoimmune cytopenias (dated by TCRdb to the late 2010s). Instrument used: Illumina MiSeq. To amplify TRB rearrangements, a touch-down multiplex PCR protocol was run with the TRB-A and TRB-B primer pools combined in a single tube. TCRdb reprocessed the reads; each CDR3 protein sequence makes one entry, and DNA is unavailable. The table for this sample records roughly 10,000 distinct CDR3 sequences. Around 4% of the sample is in the top ten clones. TRB amplification used around 250 ng of peripheral blood genomic DNA, tens of thousands of genome equivalents, per sample. The data were also submitted as part of a second study, on T cell repertoires in aging, cancer and after chemotherapy.

Sequenced material: peripheral blood. The receptors stem from a human donor in good health.

The chain joins TRBV20-1 to TRBJ2-3; TCRdb calls TRBD1, which cannot be checked without DNA. Per germline, CDR1 DFQATT and CDR2 SNEGSKA (reference sequence). The CDR3 sequence is 13 residues long. The CDR3 loop is CSASGISTDTQYF.

The chain joins TRBV11-1 to TRBJ2-2. Germline lookup yields CDR1 SGHAT and CDR2 FQDESV (reference sequence). This CDR3 spans 17 amino acids. This CDR3 is CASSRFWSWGNTGELFF.

This clonotype ranks as medium-sized in terms of frequency. This chain links TRBV27 with TRBJ1-2. The CDR3 extends over 13 amino acids. Germline V lookup: CDR1 MNHEY, CDR2 SMNVEV (reference sequence). CDR3 sequence: CASSLVADYGYTF.

V is TRBV20-1 and J is TRBJ1-1; the D gene TCRdb calls, TRBD1, cannot be checked with no DNA. This CDR3 is built from 12 residues. Germline V gives CDR1 DFQATT, CDR2 SNEGSKA (reference sequence). CDR3 sequence: CSAPGPTTEAFF.

V is TRBV5-4 and J is TRBJ2-1; TCRdb reports TRBD2, a call that lacks DNA to check it against. Per the germline V gene, CDR1 is SGHNT and CDR2 is YYREEE (reference sequence). The CDR3 runs to 16 residues. Here the CDR3 reads CASSLPPAGVDNEQFF. Based on the CDR3 plus reference TRBV5-4 and TRBJ2-1, the full variable domain is ETGVTQSPTHLIKTRGQQVTLRCSSQSGHNTVSWYQQALGQGPQFIFQYYREEENGRGNFPPRFSGLQFPNYSSELNVNALELDDSALYLCASSLPPAGVDNEQFFGPGTRLTVL.

The rearrangement uses TRBV13 and TRBJ2-5; TCRdb's D call, TRBD2, is unchecked because there is no DNA. CDR1 and CDR2 from the germline V gene are PRHDT and FYEKMQ (reference sequence). CDR3 length: 15 residues. CDR3 amino acids: CASSLTSGGFETQYF.

This clonotype is classed as medium-sized by frequency. The genes are TRBV6-1 and TRBJ2-5; TCRdb's assignment of TRBD1 cannot be checked, as there is no DNA. The CDR3 sequence is 13 residues long. Per the germline V gene, CDR1 is MNHNS and CDR2 is SASEGT. The CDR3 sequence: CASSRGGAETQYF.